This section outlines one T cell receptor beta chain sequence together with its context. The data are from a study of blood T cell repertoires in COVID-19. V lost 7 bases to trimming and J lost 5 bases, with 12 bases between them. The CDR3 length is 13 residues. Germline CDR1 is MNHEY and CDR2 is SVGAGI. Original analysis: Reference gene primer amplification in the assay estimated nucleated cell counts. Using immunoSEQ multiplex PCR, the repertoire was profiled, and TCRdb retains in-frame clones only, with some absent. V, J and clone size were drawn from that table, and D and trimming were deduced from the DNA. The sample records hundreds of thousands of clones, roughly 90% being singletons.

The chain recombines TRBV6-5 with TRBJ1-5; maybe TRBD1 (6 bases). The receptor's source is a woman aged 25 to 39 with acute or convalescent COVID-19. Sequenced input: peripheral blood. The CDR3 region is CASKGGADQPQHF. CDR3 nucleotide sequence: TGTGCCAGCAAAGGGGGGGCCGATCAGCCCCAGCATTTT.